These 15 T cell receptor beta chains were sequenced from one sample in a study of blood T cell repertoires in COVID-19. Generated by immunoSEQ multiplex PCR, the TCRdb table keeps only in-frame clones and is missing some. The repertoire holds 150,000 to 200,000 clones, roughly 81% seen once, with 12% in the top ten. Specimen: peripheral blood. The receptors stem from a woman aged 80 or over with COVID-19, enrolled during active disease.

The chain employs TRBV6-5 and TRBJ1-1; TRBD1 matches 7 bases. The CDR3 extends over 14 amino acids. Germline lookup yields CDR1 MNHEY and CDR2 SVGAGI. V trimming: 6 bases; J trimming: 5 bases; junction bases outside the gene matches: 9. The CDR3 spells CASSARGSRTEAFF. The CDR3, as DNA: TGTGCCAGCAGCGCCAGGGGGAGTAGGACTGAAGCTTTCTTT.

This clone has just a few counts. This sequence joins TRBV5-1 and TRBJ1-1; 8 nucleotides align to TRBD1. The germline CDR1 and CDR2 sequences are SGHRS and YFSETQ. The CDR3 length is 18 residues. With 2 bases clipped from V and 2 bases from J, the junction kept 14 bases outside the gene matches. The CDR3 DNA is TGCGCCAGCAGCTTCCGGAGTGGACAGGGAGGAAGAAACACTGAAGCTTTCTTT. Protein product: CASSFRSGQGGRNTEAFF.

The chain combines TRBV5-1 with TRBJ1-5; no clear D. Trimming stripped 7 bases from V and 3 bases from J, with 17 bases between. Germline loops: CDR1 SGHRS, CDR2 YFSETQ. CDR3 length: 15 amino acids. The CDR3 loop is CASRLVAGNNQPQHF. CDR3 coding DNA: TGCGCCAGCCGTTTGGTGGCGGGGAACAATCAGCCCCAGCATTTT.

V and J are TRBV19 and TRBJ1-6; D remains ambiguous. In germline, CDR1 is LNHDA, CDR2 SQIVND (reference sequence). The CDR3 consists of 15 residues. Trimming removed 4 bases from V and 0 bases from J, with 7 bases in between. The CDR3: CASSTESSYNSPLHF. CDR3 coding DNA: TGTGCCAGTAGTACAGAGAGCTCCTATAATTCACCCCTCCACTTT.

This clone was seen only once. V and J are TRBV7-9 and TRBJ2-1; 14 nucleotides agree with TRBD2. The V and J ends lost 7 bases and 0 bases, in that order; junction bases with no gene match: 8. The CDR3 length is 18 residues. Germline CDR1 and CDR2: SEHNR and FQNEAQ (reference sequence). The CDR3: CASTPTSGRATSYNEQFF. The DNA for the CDR3 is TGTGCCAGCACCCCGACTAGCGGGAGGGCAACCTCCTACAATGAGCAGTTCTTC.

V and J are TRBV4-1 and TRBJ1-2; 9 bases line up with TRBD1. From germline, CDR1 is MGHRA and CDR2 YSYEKL. The CDR3 is 16 residues long. The ends lost 3 bases at V and 2 bases at J; junction bases unmatched: 7. CDR3 in amino acids: CASSQTGTGLNYGYTF. The CDR3 coding sequence is TGCGCCAGCAGCCAGACCGGGACAGGGCTAAACTATGGCTACACCTTC.

The genes are TRBV3-1 (or the pseudogene TRBV3-2) and TRBJ1-6; D gene uncertain. Germline CDR1 reads LGHDT; CDR2 reads YNNKEL (reference sequence). CDR3 length: 16 residues. Trimming stripped 5 bases from V and 0 bases from J, with 11 bases between. CDR3: CASSLMPSSYNSPLHF. The DNA for the CDR3 is TGTGCCAGCAGCTTAATGCCTAGCTCCTATAATTCACCCCTCCACTTT.

J is TRBJ2-5 and V is TRBV3-1 (or the pseudogene TRBV3-2); D gene uncertain. CDR1 LGHDT and CDR2 YNNKEL come from the germline V gene (reference sequence). Trimming pared 6 bases from V and 1 base from J, leaving 12 bases between. CDR3 length: 14 residues. This chain's CDR3 is CASSVIYAQETQYF. In nucleotides, the CDR3 is TGTGCCAGCAGTGTGATCTACGCCCAAGAGACCCAGTACTTC.

The chain recombines TRBV10-2 with TRBJ2-5; D gene ambiguous. Germline lookup yields CDR1 WSHSY and CDR2 SAAADI. The length of the CDR3 is 13 residues. V lost 5 bases and J lost 0, with 7 bases in between. CDR3 bases: TGCGCCAGCAGTACTACTTACCAAGAGACCCAGTACTTC. As protein: CASSTTYQETQYF.

V is TRBV19 and J is TRBJ1-1, with 8 bases lining up with TRBD1. The CDR3 has 16 amino acids. Germline CDR1 LNHDA, CDR2 SQIVND (reference sequence). Germline trimming cut 5 bases from V and 5 bases from J; bases unmatched to any gene: 13. The CDR3 here is CASSPSGQGILTEAFF. Here the CDR3 DNA reads TGTGCCAGTAGTCCCTCAGGACAGGGAATATTGACTGAAGCTTTCTTT. The entire variable domain, with the rest obtained from reference TRBV19 and TRBJ1-1, is as follows: DGGITQSPKYLFRKEGQNVTLSCEQNLNHDAMYWYRQDPGQGLRLIYYSQIVNDFQKGDIAEGYSVSREKKESFPLTVTSAQKNPTAFYLCASSPSGQGILTEAFFGQGTRLTVV.

This sequence joins TRBV5-6 and TRBJ2-2; 9 bases align to TRBD1. This CDR3 has 15 amino acids. The V gene end was trimmed by 4 bases and the J gene end by 3 bases; junction bases not matched to a gene: 4. Germline CDR1 and CDR2: SGHDT and YYEEEE. CDR3 protein: CASSITGGDTGELFF. The CDR3 DNA follows: TGTGCCAGCAGCATTACAGGGGGCGACACCGGGGAGCTGTTTTTT.

The V and J genes are TRBV20-1 and TRBJ1-1, with D perhaps matching TRBD1 (6 bases). The V gene lost 3 bases and the J gene lost 5 bases, with 10 bases spanning the gap. CDR3 length: 12 amino acids. The germline gives CDR1 DFQATT, CDR2 SNEGSKA (reference sequence). For the CDR3, the DNA is TGCAGTGCTAGTAATAGGGGGACTGAAGCTTTCTTT. Protein product: CSASNRGTEAFF.

The CDR3 loop reads CASKRGNTEAFF. CDR3 nucleotide sequence: TGTGCCAGTAAGCGGGGGAACACTGAAGCTTTCTTT. The chain is built from TRBV19 and TRBJ1-1; D is ambiguous. V was clipped by 7 bases and J by 1 base, with 7 bases between them. The CDR3 has 12 residues. CDR1 is LNHDA and CDR2 is SQIVND in the germline V gene (reference sequence).

The chain uses TRBV4-1 and TRBJ2-1; 11 bases match TRBD2. Trimming at V came to 1 base and at J to 3 bases, leaving 5 bases not matched to a gene. Germline V gives CDR1 MGHRA, CDR2 YSYEKL. CDR3 length equals 17 residues. The CDR3, as DNA: TGCGCCAGCAGCCAAGGTAGCGGGAGGGCCGGCTACAATGAGCAGTTCTTC. This sequence encodes CASSQGSGRAGYNEQFF.

The rearrangement joins TRBV6-2 or TRBV6-3 to TRBJ2-3, with 12 bases fitting TRBD2. Germline loops: CDR1 MNHEY, CDR2 SVGEGT. V lost 2 bases to trimming and J lost 7 bases; unmatched junction nucleotides: 7. The CDR3 contains 16 residues. DNA of the CDR3: TGTGCCAGCAGTTACGGCCTAGCGGGGGGGCCATATACGCAGTATTTT. It codes for CASSYGLAGGPYTQYF.